Given below is one TCR beta chain in context. As originally analysed: Estimates of nucleated cell counts were drawn from the amplification of reference gene primers. TCRdb keeps only in-frame clones here, not all; method: immunoSEQ multiplex PCR. Clonal size and the V and J genes are those of that table, whereas D and trimming came from the DNA. The table lists around 300,000 clones, approximately 89% of them singletons. The entry originates in a study of blood T cell repertoires in COVID-19. Everyone who took part was roughly 18 to 100 years old, and they came from about two dozen US areas. Participants had their cohort set by participant-reported clinical history. Trimming shortened V by 0 bases and J by 2 bases, and 12 bases separated the two germline ends. Per germline, CDR1 LNHDA and CDR2 SQIVND (reference sequence). This CDR3 is built from 16 residues.

The rearrangement joins TRBV19 to TRBJ2-3; D remains unclear. The TCR comes from a young man who had recovered from COVID-19. The source material was PBMCs or T cells enriched from blood (not recorded which). In DNA form, the CDR3 reads TGTGCCAGTAGTATAGATCTATTTCGCCTCACAGATACGCAGTATTTT. It codes for CASSIDLFRLTDTQYF. The full variable domain, rest sourced from reference TRBV19 and TRBJ2-3, is DGGITQSPKYLFRKEGQNVTLSCEQNLNHDAMYWYRQDPGQGLRLIYYSQIVNDFQKGDIAEGYSVSREKKESFPLTVTSAQKNPTAFYLCASSIDLFRLTDTQYFGPGTRLTVL.